This TCR beta chain was obtained from a study of cytomegalovirus exposure and HLA in healthy donors. Primers: 60 Vbeta forward and 13 Jbeta reverse. Produced via immunoSEQ multiplex PCR; TCRdb's table is partial and in-frame only. The table lists more than 140,000 clones. CDR1 and CDR2 (germline): SGHTA, FQGNSA. This CDR3 comprises 16 residues. V shed 2 bases, J shed 2 bases, and the junction held 8 bases outside the gene matches. Worth noting for this clone: Antigen: not known.

Broader study findings: Later analysis showed most CMV-associated TCR beta chains appearing HLA-restricted.

V is TRBV7-2 and J is TRBJ2-5; 7 positions agree with TRBD1. Material for sequencing was PBMCs. The source of this sequence is a woman between 18 and 29 years old in good health and CMV-seronegative. CDR3 bases: TGTGCCAGCAGCTTACCCGGGACAGAGATACAAGAGACCCAGTACTTC. Translated, it gives CASSLPGTEIQETQYF.